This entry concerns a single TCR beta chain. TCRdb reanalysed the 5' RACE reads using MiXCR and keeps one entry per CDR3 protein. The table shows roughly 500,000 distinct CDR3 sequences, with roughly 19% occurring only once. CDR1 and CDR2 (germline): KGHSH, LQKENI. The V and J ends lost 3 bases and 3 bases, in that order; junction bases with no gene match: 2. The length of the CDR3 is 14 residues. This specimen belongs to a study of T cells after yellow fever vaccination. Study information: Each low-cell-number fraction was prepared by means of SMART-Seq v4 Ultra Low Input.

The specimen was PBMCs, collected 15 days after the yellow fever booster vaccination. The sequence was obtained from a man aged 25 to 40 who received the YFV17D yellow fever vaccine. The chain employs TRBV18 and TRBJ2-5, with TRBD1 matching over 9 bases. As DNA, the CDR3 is TGTGCCAGCTCACCGGACAGGGGTAAAGAGACCCAGTACTTC. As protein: CASSPDRGKETQYF.